A single sample is the source of the 7 T cell receptor beta chains below, sequenced in a study of blood T cell repertoires in COVID-19. Data came from immunoSEQ multiplex PCR; TCRdb stores just in-frame clones and leaves some out. Of about 390,000 clones listed, more than 75% are singletons. The specimen sequenced was PBMCs or T cells enriched from blood (not recorded which). The receptors shown here come from a woman aged 45-65 years who had recovered from COVID-19.

V usage is TRBV7-9 and J usage is TRBJ1-2; D unclear. V dropped 4 bases and J dropped 2 bases, with 17 bases sitting between them. Per the germline V gene, CDR1 is SEHNR and CDR2 is FQNEAQ (reference sequence). The CDR3 has 16 amino acids. The CDR3 loop reads CASSWTDGNINYGYTF. The CDR3 DNA reads as TGTGCCAGCAGCTGGACGGACGGGAACATCAACTATGGCTACACCTTC.

This clone was found once. The chain carries TRBV19 and TRBJ2-3, with 8 bases aligning to TRBD1. Per germline, CDR1 LNHDA and CDR2 SQIVND (reference sequence). V trimming: 4 bases; J trimming: 0 bases; junction bases outside the gene matches: 0. The CDR3 is made up of 14 amino acids. CDR3 sequence: CASSRTGSTDTQYF. The CDR3 nucleotides are TGTGCCAGTAGTAGGACAGGGAGCACAGATACGCAGTATTTT. The full variable domain, rest sourced from reference TRBV19 and TRBJ2-3, is DGGITQSPKYLFRKEGQNVTLSCEQNLNHDAMYWYRQDPGQGLRLIYYSQIVNDFQKGDIAEGYSVSREKKESFPLTVTSAQKNPTAFYLCASSRTGSTDTQYFGPGTRLTVL.

V gene TRBV18 combines with J gene TRBJ1-1, with 8 bases identical to TRBD1. This CDR3 is built from 13 residues. Germline lookup yields CDR1 KGHSH and CDR2 LQKENI. The trim removed 8 bases at V and 3 bases at J, leaving 5 bases unmatched. CDR3 sequence: CASRGQGDTEAFF. CDR3 coding DNA: TGTGCCAGCCGCGGACAGGGAGACACTGAAGCTTTCTTT.

The gene calls are TRBV4-2 and TRBJ1-6; TRBD1 agrees at 11 bases. The CDR3 runs to 16 residues. CDR1 and CDR2 from the germline V gene are LGHNA and YNFKEQ. J gave up 8 bases and V 4 bases, and 7 bases lay outside the gene matches. The CDR3: CASSRQMGQGDSPLHF. The CDR3 DNA follows: TGTGCCAGCAGCCGTCAGATGGGACAGGGGGATTCACCCCTCCACTTT.

The rearrangement links TRBV5-1 to TRBJ1-1; TRBD1 agrees at 11 bases. Germline loops: CDR1 SGHRS, CDR2 YFSETQ. V shed 3 bases and J 5 bases; nucleotides not matched to a gene: 3. The CDR3 is 14 amino acids. The CDR3 region has the DNA TGCGCCAGCAGCTCGGGACAGGGGGAGACTGAAGCTTTCTTT. It codes for CASSSGQGETEAFF. The variable domain in full, completed from reference TRBV5-1 and TRBJ1-1, reads KAGVTQTPRYLIKTRGQQVTLSCSPISGHRSVSWYQQTPGQGLQFLFEYFSETQRNKGNFPGRFSGRQFSNSRSEMNVSTLELGDSALYLCASSSGQGETEAFFGQGTRLTVV.

This chain uses TRBV18 with TRBJ1-5, with D unclear. CDR1 is KGHSH, CDR2 LQKENI, per germline. The CDR3 has 16 residues. The V gene lost 3 bases and the J gene lost 0 bases, with 12 bases spanning the gap. The CDR3 loop reads CASSPSSGYSNQPQHF. CDR3 bases: TGTGCCAGCTCACCTTCATCGGGTTATAGCAATCAGCCCCAGCATTTT.

V usage is TRBV5-1 and J usage is TRBJ1-5, with D maybe TRBD1 (5 bases). The CDR3 spans 15 residues. In germline, CDR1 is SGHRS, CDR2 YFSETQ. Deletions cut 0 bases from V and 4 bases from J, with 11 bases between. CDR3: CASSLDSGANQPQHF. DNA of the CDR3: TGCGCCAGCAGCTTGGATTCTGGGGCTAATCAGCCCCAGCATTTT. The full variable domain, in which reference TRBV5-1 and TRBJ1-5 provide the parts outside the CDR3, is KAGVTQTPRYLIKTRGQQVTLSCSPISGHRSVSWYQQTPGQGLQFLFEYFSETQRNKGNFPGRFSGRQFSNSRSEMNVSTLELGDSALYLCASSLDSGANQPQHFGDGTRLSIL.